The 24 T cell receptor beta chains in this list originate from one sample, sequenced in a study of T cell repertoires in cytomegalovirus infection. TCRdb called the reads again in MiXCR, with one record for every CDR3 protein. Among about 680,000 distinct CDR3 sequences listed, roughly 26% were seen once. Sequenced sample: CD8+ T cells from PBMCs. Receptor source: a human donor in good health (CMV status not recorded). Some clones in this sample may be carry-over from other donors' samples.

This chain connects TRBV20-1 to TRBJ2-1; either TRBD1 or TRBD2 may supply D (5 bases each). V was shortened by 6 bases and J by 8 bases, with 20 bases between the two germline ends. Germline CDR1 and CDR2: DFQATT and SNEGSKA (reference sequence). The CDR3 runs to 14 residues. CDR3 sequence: CSAPAWFGDDEQFF. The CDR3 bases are TGCAGTGCCCCCGCGTGGTTCGGGGACGATGAGCAGTTCTTC.

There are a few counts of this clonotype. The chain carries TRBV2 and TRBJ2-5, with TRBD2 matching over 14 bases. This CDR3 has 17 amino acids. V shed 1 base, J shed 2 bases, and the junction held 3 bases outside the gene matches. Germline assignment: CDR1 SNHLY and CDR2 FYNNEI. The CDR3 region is CASSEGLAGGWQETQYF. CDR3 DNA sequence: TGTGCCAGCAGTGAAGGACTAGCGGGGGGGTGGCAAGAGACCCAGTACTTC.

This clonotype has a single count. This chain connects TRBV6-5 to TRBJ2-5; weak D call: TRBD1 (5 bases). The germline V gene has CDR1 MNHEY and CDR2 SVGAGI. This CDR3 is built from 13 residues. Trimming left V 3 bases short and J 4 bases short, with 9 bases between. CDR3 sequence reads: CASSYGHTETQYF. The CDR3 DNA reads TGTGCCAGCAGTTATGGACACACAGAGACCCAGTACTTC.

The CDR3 reads CASSSLRGPSINEQFF. CDR3 bases: TGTGCCAGCAGTTCTCTCCGAGGGCCCTCCATCAATGAGCAGTTCTTC. The chain employs TRBV6-6 and TRBJ2-1; D is possibly TRBD2 (5 bases). V lost 4 bases and J lost 6, with 19 bases in between. CDR1 is MNHNY and CDR2 is SVGAGI in the germline V gene (reference sequence). The CDR3 spans 16 residues.

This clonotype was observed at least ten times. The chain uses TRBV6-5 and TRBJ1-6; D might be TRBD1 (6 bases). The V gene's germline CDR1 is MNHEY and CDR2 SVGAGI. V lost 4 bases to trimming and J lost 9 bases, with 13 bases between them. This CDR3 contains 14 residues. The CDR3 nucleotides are TGTGCCAGCAGTTTAAGGACAGACGGTTCACCCCTCCACTTT. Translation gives CASSLRTDGSPLHF.

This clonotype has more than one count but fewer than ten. Here the CDR3 reads CAISPGQKAYEQYF. CDR3 bases: TGTGCCATCAGCCCGGGACAGAAAGCCTACGAGCAGTACTTC. The gene calls are TRBV10-3 and TRBJ2-7, with 7 bases fitting TRBD1. V lost 6 bases, J lost 2 bases, and 7 bases stayed unmatched. This CDR3 spans 14 amino acids. The germline CDR1 and CDR2 sequences are ENHRY and SYGVKD.

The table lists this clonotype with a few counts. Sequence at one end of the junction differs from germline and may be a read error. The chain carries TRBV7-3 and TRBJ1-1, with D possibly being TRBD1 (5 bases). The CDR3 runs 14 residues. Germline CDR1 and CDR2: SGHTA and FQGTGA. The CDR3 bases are TGTGCCAGTAGCTTCGGGGGTGCGAACACTGAAGCTTTCTTT. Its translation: CASSFGGANTEAFF.

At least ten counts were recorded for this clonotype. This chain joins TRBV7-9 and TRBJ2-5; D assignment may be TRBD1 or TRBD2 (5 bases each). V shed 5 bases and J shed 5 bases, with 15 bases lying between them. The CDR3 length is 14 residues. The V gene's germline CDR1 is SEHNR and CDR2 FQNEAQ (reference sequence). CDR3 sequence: CASSGASSGETQYF. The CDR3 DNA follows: TGTGCCAGCAGCGGGGCTTCCTCGGGGGAGACCCAGTACTTC.

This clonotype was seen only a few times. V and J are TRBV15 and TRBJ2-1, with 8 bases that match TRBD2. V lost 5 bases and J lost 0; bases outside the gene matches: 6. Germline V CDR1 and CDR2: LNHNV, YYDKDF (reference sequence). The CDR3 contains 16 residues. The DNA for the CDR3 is TGTGCCACCAGCCGAAAAGCGGGGGCCTCCTACAATGAGCAGTTCTTC. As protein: CATSRKAGASYNEQFF.

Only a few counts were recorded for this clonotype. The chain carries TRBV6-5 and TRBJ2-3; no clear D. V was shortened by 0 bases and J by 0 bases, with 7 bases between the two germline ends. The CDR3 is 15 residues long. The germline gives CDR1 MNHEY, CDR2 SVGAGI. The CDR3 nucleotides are TGTGCCAGCAGTTACTCCCTAGGGAGCACAGATACGCAGTATTTT. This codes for CASSYSLGSTDTQYF.

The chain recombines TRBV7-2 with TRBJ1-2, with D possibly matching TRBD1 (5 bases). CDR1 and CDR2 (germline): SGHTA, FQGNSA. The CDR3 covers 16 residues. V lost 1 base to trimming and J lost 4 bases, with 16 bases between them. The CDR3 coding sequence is TGTGCCAGCAGCTTAGTCGGGCGAGGCGGGGGCTATGGCTACACCTTC. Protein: CASSLVGRGGGYGYTF.

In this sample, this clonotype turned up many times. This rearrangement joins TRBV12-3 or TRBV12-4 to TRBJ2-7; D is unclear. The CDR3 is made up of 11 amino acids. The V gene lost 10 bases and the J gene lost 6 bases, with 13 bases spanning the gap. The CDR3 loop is CATGQGGEQYF. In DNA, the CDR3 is TGTGCCACTGGCCAAGGTGGCGAGCAGTACTTC.

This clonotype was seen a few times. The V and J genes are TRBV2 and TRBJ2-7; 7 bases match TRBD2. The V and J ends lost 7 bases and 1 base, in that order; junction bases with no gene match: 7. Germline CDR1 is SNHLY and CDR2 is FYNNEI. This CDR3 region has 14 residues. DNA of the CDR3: TGTGCCAGCATCAGCTGGGGGGGTTCCTACGAGCAGTACTTC. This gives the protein CASISWGGSYEQYF.

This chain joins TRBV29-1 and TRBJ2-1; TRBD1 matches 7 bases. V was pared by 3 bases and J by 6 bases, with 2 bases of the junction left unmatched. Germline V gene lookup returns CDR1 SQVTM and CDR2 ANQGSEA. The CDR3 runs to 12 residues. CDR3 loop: CSVEGTANEQFF. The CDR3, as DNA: TGCAGCGTTGAGGGGACAGCCAATGAGCAGTTCTTC.

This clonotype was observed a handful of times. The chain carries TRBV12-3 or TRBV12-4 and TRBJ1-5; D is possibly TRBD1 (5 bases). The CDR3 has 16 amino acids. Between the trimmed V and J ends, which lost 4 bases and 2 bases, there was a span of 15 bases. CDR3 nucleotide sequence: TGTGCCAGCAGTTCCGGGGCCCGGGGAGGCAATCAGCCCCAGCATTTT. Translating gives CASSSGARGGNQPQHF.

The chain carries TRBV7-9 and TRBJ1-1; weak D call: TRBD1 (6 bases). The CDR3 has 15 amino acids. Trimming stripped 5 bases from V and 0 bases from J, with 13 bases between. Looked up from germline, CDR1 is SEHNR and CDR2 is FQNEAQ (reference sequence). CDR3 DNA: TGTGCCAGCAGCGTAGGGGGGCATCTGAACACTGAAGCTTTCTTT. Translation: CASSVGGHLNTEAFF.

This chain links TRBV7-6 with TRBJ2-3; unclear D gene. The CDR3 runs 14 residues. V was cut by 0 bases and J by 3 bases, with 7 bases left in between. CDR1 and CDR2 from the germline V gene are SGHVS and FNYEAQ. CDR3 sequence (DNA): TGTGCCAGCAGCTTAGCTTCTGAAACAGATACGCAGTATTTT. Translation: CASSLASETDTQYF.

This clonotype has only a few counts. Here the CDR3 reads CSARDPDNYGYTF. The CDR3 DNA reads as TGCAGTGCTAGAGATCCAGATAACTATGGCTACACCTTC. This rearrangement joins TRBV20-1 to TRBJ1-2; D is ambiguous. Deletions cut 0 bases from V and 1 base from J, with 6 bases between. CDR3 length: 13 residues. The germline gives CDR1 DFQATT, CDR2 SNEGSKA (reference sequence).

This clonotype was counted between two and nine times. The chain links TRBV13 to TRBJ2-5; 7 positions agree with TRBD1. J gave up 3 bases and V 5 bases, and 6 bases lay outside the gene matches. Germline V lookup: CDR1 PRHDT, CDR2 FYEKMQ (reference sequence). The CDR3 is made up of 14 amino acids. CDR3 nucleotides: TGTGCCAGCAGCCCCCGGACAGGAGAAGAGACCCAGTACTTC. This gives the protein CASSPRTGEETQYF. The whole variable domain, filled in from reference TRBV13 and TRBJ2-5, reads AAGVIQSPRHLIKEKRETATLKCYPIPRHDTVYWYQQGPGQDPQFLISFYEKMQSDKGSIPDRFSAQQFSDYHSELNMSSLELGDSALYFCASSPRTGEETQYFGPGTRLLVL.

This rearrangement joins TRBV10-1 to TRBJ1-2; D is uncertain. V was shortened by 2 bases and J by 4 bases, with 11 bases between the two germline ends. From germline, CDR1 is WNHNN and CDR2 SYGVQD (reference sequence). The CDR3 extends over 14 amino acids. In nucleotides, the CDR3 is TGCGCCAGCAGTGAGGAAATGGTTGGCTATGGCTACACCTTC. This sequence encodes CASSEEMVGYGYTF.

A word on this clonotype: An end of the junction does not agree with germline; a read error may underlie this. In DNA form, the CDR3 reads TGTGCCAACAGTTTAAGGGCTAGCGGGGCCCAAGAGACCCAGTACTTC. Amino acid sequence: CANSLRASGAQETQYF. The chain recombines TRBV28 with TRBJ2-5; 9 nucleotides match TRBD2. Germline CDR1 is MDHEN and CDR2 is SYDVKM. The CDR3 is 16 residues long.

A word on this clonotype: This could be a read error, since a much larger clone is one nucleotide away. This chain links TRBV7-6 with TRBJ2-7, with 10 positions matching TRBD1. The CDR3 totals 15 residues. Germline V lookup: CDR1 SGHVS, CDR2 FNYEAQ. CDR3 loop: CVSSLGGTGVYEQYF. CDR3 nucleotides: TGTGTCAGCAGCTTAGGCGGGACAGGGGTCTACGAGCAGTACTTC.

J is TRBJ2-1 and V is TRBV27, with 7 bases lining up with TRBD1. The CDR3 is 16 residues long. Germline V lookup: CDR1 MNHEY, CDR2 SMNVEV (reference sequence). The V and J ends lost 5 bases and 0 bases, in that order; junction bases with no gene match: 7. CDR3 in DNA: TGTGCCAGCAGTCTGTCCGGGACAGCCTCCTACAATGAGCAGTTCTTC. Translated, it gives CASSLSGTASYNEQFF.

The CDR3 sequence is CASSEMSSGSGNTIYF. CDR3 coding DNA: TGTGCCAGCAGTGAGATGTCCAGTGGTTCTGGAAACACCATATATTTT. V is TRBV2 and J is TRBJ1-3, with D unclear. The CDR3 covers 16 residues. Looked up from germline, CDR1 is SNHLY and CDR2 is FYNNEI. V was shortened by 3 bases and J by 1 base, with 13 bases between the two germline ends.